This T cell receptor beta chain originates from a study of shared clonotypes between healthy human individuals. The study's findings and limits: Among several donors, approximately 4.6% of naive CD4 clonotypes were found in common.

The CDR3 is 12 amino acids. V shed 4 bases, J shed 10 bases, and the junction held 1 base outside the gene matches. Germline values: CDR1 LNHNV, CDR2 YYDKDF (reference sequence). The table lists this clone with a count of one. The antigen is undetermined. Libraries were prepared by immunoSEQ multiplex PCR; TCRdb keeps only in-frame clonotypes and omits some of them. The sample contains millions of clones, more than 85% of which appear only once. The chain couples TRBV15 to TRBJ2-1; 10 positions match TRBD2. This clonotype was sampled from a man aged 18 to 30 in good health. Some clones in this sample may be carry-over from other donors' samples. The source material was naive CD4+ T cells from PBMCs. Subset: CD45RA+ positively selected. CDR3 in DNA: TGTGCCACCAGCATACTAGCGGGGGAGCAGTTCTTC. Amino acid sequence: CATSILAGEQFF.